This passage covers 8 T cell receptor beta chains from one sample sequenced in a study of blood T cell repertoires in COVID-19. Libraries were prepared by immunoSEQ multiplex PCR; TCRdb keeps only in-frame clonotypes and omits some of them. Here the sample spans 60,000 or so clones, 80% to 90% being singletons. Material: peripheral blood. The origin of the receptors is a man in his 60s with acute or convalescent COVID-19.

The genes are TRBV5-1 and TRBJ1-4; TRBD1 agrees at 9 bases. Trimming removed 0 bases from V and 0 bases from J; junction bases left unmatched: 6. CDR3 size: 18 residues. Germline CDR1 SGHRS, CDR2 YFSETQ. The CDR3 is CASSLGGTGITTNEKLFF. CDR3 bases: TGCGCCAGCAGCTTGGGGGGGACAGGGATTACAACTAATGAAAAACTGTTTTTT.

With regard to this clone: At the DNA level, this CDR3 is encoded by other sequences in the same sample as well. The CDR3 here is CATSDLSGNQPQHF. CDR3 DNA sequence: TGTGCCACCAGTGATTTAAGCGGGAATCAGCCCCAGCATTTT. The chain employs TRBV24-1 and TRBJ1-5; D remains ambiguous. The V gene lost 1 base and the J gene lost 4 bases, with 7 bases spanning the gap. The CDR3 is 14 amino acids. Looked up from germline, CDR1 is KGHDR and CDR2 is SFDVKD.

This clone was seen only once. The J gene is TRBJ1-3, the V gene TRBV5-1; D is possibly TRBD1 (5 bases). This CDR3 is built from 12 residues. V dropped 10 bases and J dropped 3 bases, with 11 bases sitting between them. Germline values: CDR1 SGHRS, CDR2 YFSETQ. CDR3 coding DNA: TGCGCCCGACAGTATAGTGGAAACACCATATATTTT. Translated: CARQYSGNTIYF.

The chain has TRBV6-5 and TRBJ1-4; 7 bases agree with TRBD1. This CDR3 has 15 residues. The V and J ends lost 7 bases and 0 bases, in that order; junction bases with no gene match: 5. Germline CDR1 is MNHEY and CDR2 is SVGAGI. CDR3 amino acids: CASITTGATNEKLFF. The CDR3 DNA reads TGTGCCAGCATCACAACAGGGGCAACTAATGAAAAACTGTTTTTT.

The rearrangement joins TRBV21-1 to TRBJ2-1; the table's D call, TRBD2, was not checked against the DNA. TRBV21-1 corresponds to a pseudogene. This CDR3 has 15 amino acids. The CDR3 here is CASTDGLAGDYEQFF. CDR3 bases: TGTGCCAGCACCGACGGGCTAGCGGGGGACTATGAGCAGTTCTTC.

The chain uses TRBV5-1 and TRBJ1-1, with 11 positions matching TRBD1. V was pared by 0 bases and J by 4 bases, with 2 bases of the junction left unmatched. CDR3 length: 15 residues. Germline values: CDR1 SGHRS, CDR2 YFSETQ. CDR3 loop: CASSLDGQGATEAFF. The CDR3 nucleotides are TGCGCCAGCAGCTTGGATGGACAGGGGGCCACTGAAGCTTTCTTT.

The chain recombines TRBV12-5 with TRBJ1-1; 9 bases line up with TRBD1. Losses at the gene ends were 5 bases for V and 5 bases for J; bases not matched to a gene: 9. Germline V gene lookup returns CDR1 LGHNT and CDR2 FRNRAP. The CDR3 is 15 residues long. CDR3 DNA sequence: TGTGCTAGTGGTGCCGGACAGGGGAGAGGAACTGAAGCTTTCTTT. Its translation is CASGAGQGRGTEAFF.

The genes are TRBV7-2 and TRBJ1-1; D is ambiguous. In germline, CDR1 is SGHTA, CDR2 FQGNSA. V was cut by 1 base and J by 4 bases, with 13 bases left in between. The CDR3 consists of 15 residues. As DNA, the CDR3 is TGTGCCAGCAGCTTAGAATTTAGCTTTGTCACTGAAGCTTTCTTT. Translation: CASSLEFSFVTEAFF.